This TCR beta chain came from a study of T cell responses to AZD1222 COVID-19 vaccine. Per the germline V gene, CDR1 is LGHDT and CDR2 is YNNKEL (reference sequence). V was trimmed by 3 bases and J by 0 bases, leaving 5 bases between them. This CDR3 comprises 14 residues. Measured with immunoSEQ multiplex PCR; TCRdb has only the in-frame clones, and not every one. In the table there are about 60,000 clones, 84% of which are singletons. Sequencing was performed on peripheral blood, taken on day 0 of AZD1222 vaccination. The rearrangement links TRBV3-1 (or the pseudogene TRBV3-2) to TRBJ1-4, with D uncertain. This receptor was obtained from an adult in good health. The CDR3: CASSHHSTNEKLFF. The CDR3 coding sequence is TGTGCCAGCAGCCACCACTCAACTAATGAAAAACTGTTTTTT.